The 28 T cell receptor beta chains given below trace back to one sample, sequenced in a study of T cell responses to AZD1222 COVID-19 vaccine (dated by TCRdb to the early 2020s). The sample's time point, from its label and the paper: baseline before first vaccination. The treatment or condition label corresponds to: meningococcal conjugate vaccine given as trial control. The library was prepared using the immunoSEQ multiplex PCR assay. What TCRdb holds here is the immuneACCESS table cut down to in-frame rearrangements. Part of the clones is not present; checked against another copy, under half of the missing clones reflect an unresolved V gene, and the others are unexplained. Across this sample there are about 150,000 clones, with about nine tenths seen only once. The top ten hold roughly 5.8% of the sample. Sample: peripheral blood, taken on day 0 of MenACWY control vaccination. Every receptor here comes from an adult in good health.

This clone has a handful of counts. The J gene is TRBJ1-1, the V gene TRBV2; D is uncertain. This CDR3 has 14 residues. Germline V gene data show CDR1 as SNHLY and CDR2 as FYNNEI. Trimming pared 1 base from V and 0 bases from J, leaving 6 bases between. The CDR3 DNA reads as TGTGCCAGCAGTGAAGGGCTACTGAACACTGAAGCTTTCTTT. It yields the protein CASSEGLLNTEAFF.

This sequence joins TRBV29-1 and TRBJ2-3; D not resolved. Germline V gene lookup returns CDR1 SQVTM and CDR2 ANQGSEA. The CDR3 consists of 10 residues. V gave up 5 bases and J gave up 7 bases, with 7 bases separating them. CDR3 residues: CSVYGYTQYF. CDR3 in DNA: TGCAGCGTTTATGGTTATACGCAGTATTTT.

V is TRBV5-8 and J is TRBJ2-3; 8 nucleotides agree with TRBD1. CDR3 length equals 16 residues. V trimming: 3 bases; J trimming: 3 bases; junction bases outside the gene matches: 9. Germline CDR1 and CDR2: SGHTS and YDEGEE. CDR3 in amino acids: CASSSRTGRSTDTQYF. For the CDR3, the DNA is TGTGCCAGCAGCTCCCGGACAGGGAGGTCAACAGATACGCAGTATTTT.

The rearrangement joins TRBV6-5 to TRBJ2-3, with TRBD2 identical over 9 bases. Germline CDR1 MNHEY, CDR2 SVGAGI. The CDR3 length is 15 residues. With 5 bases clipped from V and 5 bases from J, the junction kept 8 bases outside the gene matches. The CDR3 coding sequence is TGTGCCAGCAGTCTAGCGGGGAAAGCAAGAGATACGCAGTATTTT. As protein: CASSLAGKARDTQYF.

This clone has more than one count but fewer than ten. The V call is TRBV18, the J call TRBJ2-3; a possible D gene is TRBD2 (5 bases). This CDR3 comprises 15 residues. Looked up from germline, CDR1 is KGHSH and CDR2 is LQKENI. V lost 6 bases to trimming and J lost 5 bases, with 18 bases between them. Here the CDR3 DNA reads TGTGCCAGCTCGGCGGGCACAATCCGGGGAGATACGCAGTATTTT. It translates to CASSAGTIRGDTQYF.

V is TRBV24-1 and J is TRBJ2-1; 12 nucleotides agree with TRBD1. The CDR3 runs to 17 residues. Looked up from germline, CDR1 is KGHDR and CDR2 is SFDVKD. V trimming: 4 bases; J trimming: 5 bases; junction bases outside the gene matches: 8. The CDR3 region has the DNA TGTGCCACCAGTGAACCGGGACAGGGGGCGCATCACAATGAGCAGTTCTTC. Protein: CATSEPGQGAHHNEQFF.

J is TRBJ1-2 and V is TRBV28; maybe TRBD1 (5 bases). Trimming left V 4 bases short and J 3 bases short, with 15 bases between. The germline gives CDR1 MDHEN, CDR2 SYDVKM. The CDR3 runs 15 residues. CDR3 DNA: TGTGCCAGCAGTTCACCCGGGACGGATTACTATGGCTACACCTTC. This codes for CASSSPGTDYYGYTF.

The gene calls are TRBV19 and TRBJ1-1, with D unclear. V was trimmed by 5 bases and J by 10 bases, leaving 14 bases between them. CDR1 and CDR2 from the germline V gene are LNHDA and SQIVND (reference sequence). The CDR3 contains 12 residues. CDR3 protein: CASSPSPPGAFF. The CDR3 DNA is TGTGCCAGTAGTCCATCACCCCCTGGAGCTTTCTTT.

This clone was seen a single time. This rearrangement joins TRBV29-1 to TRBJ2-7; D is perhaps TRBD1 or TRBD2 (5 bases each). Germline-derived CDR1 and CDR2 are SQVTM and ANQGSEA. V was clipped by 5 bases and J by 1 base, with 15 bases between them. The CDR3 totals 14 residues. CDR3 in amino acids: CSVRVGVTSYEQYF. For the CDR3, the DNA is TGCAGCGTTCGTGTGGGGGTAACTTCCTACGAGCAGTACTTC.

This chain links TRBV5-6 with TRBJ2-7; D gene uncertain. This CDR3 contains 16 residues. Trimming removed 0 bases at V and 4 bases at J, with 17 bases between. Germline CDR1 reads SGHDT; CDR2 reads YYEEEE. CDR3 amino acids: CASSLVVALNSYEQYF. CDR3 DNA sequence: TGTGCCAGCAGCTTGGTGGTGGCACTGAACTCTTACGAGCAGTACTTC.

This chain connects TRBV24-1 to TRBJ2-1, with D perhaps given as TRBD1 or TRBD2 (5 bases each). Germline V gene data show CDR1 as KGHDR and CDR2 as SFDVKD. There are 15 residues in the CDR3. V dropped 9 bases and J dropped 2 bases, with 16 bases sitting between them. CDR3 loop: CATPKWQGPYNEQFF. The DNA for the CDR3 is TGTGCCACCCCTAAGTGGCAGGGACCCTACAATGAGCAGTTCTTC.

The rearrangement joins TRBV11-2 to TRBJ2-7; D could derive from TRBD1 or TRBD2 (5 bases each). CDR1 and CDR2 from the germline V gene are SGHAT and FQNNGV. The CDR3 length is 15 residues. V lost 5 bases, J lost 4 bases, and 18 bases lay in between. For the CDR3, the DNA is TGTGCCAGCAGCCGGGGATCGGGACGGATTTACGAGCAGTACTTC. It codes for CASSRGSGRIYEQYF.

The V and J genes are TRBV21-1 and TRBJ2-7; TRBD2 is the table's D call, not checked against the DNA. TRBV21-1 is reported as a pseudogene. The CDR3 loop spans 12 amino acids. CDR3 amino acids: CATAGIDHEQYV. DNA for the CDR3: TGTGCTACGGCGGGGATTGATCACGAGCAGTACGTC.

This chain connects TRBV10-3 to TRBJ1-5; no clear D gene. CDR1 is ENHRY and CDR2 is SYGVKD in the germline V gene. The V end was cut by 7 bases, the J end by 5 bases, with 15 bases between. The CDR3 length is 14 residues. The CDR3 spells CAINGPPGDQPQHF. In DNA form, the CDR3 reads TGTGCCATCAATGGACCCCCAGGCGATCAGCCCCAGCATTTT.

The chain recombines TRBV7-2 with TRBJ2-2; D tentatively fits TRBD1 or TRBD2 (5 bases each). Germline CDR1 is SGHTA and CDR2 is FQGNSA. The V gene lost 4 bases and the J gene lost 7 bases, with 10 bases spanning the gap. This CDR3 is built from 13 residues. The DNA of the CDR3 is TGTGCCAGCAGCTCCGATGGGGGCGGGGAGCTGTTTTTT. This sequence encodes CASSSDGGGELFF. Combining the CDR3 with reference TRBV7-2 and TRBJ2-2 gives the whole variable domain GAGVSQSPSNKVTEKGKDVELRCDPISGHTALYWYRQSLGQGLEFLIYFQGNSAPDKSGLPSDRFSAERTGGSVSTLTIQRTQQEDSAVYLCASSSDGGGELFFGEGSRLTVL.

The V and J genes are TRBV5-6 and TRBJ2-7, with no clear D. Per germline, CDR1 SGHDT and CDR2 YYEEEE. This CDR3 contains 14 residues. V lost 4 bases and J 0 bases, leaving 11 bases between the germline ends. Written as DNA, the CDR3 is TGTGCCAGCAGCATGGACCCCGCCTCCTACGAGCAGTACGTC. Translated, it gives CASSMDPASYEQYV.

The rearrangement uses TRBV7-3 and TRBJ2-2, with TRBD1 as a possible D gene (6 bases). The CDR3 contains 12 residues. CDR1 is SGHTA and CDR2 is FQGTGA in the germline V gene. The V end was cut by 7 bases, the J end by 5 bases, with 8 bases between. The CDR3 spells CASNQGTGELFF. The CDR3 DNA reads as TGTGCCAGCAACCAGGGGACCGGGGAGCTGTTTTTT.

This clone was observed a few times. This chain joins TRBV10-2 and TRBJ1-6; D is perhaps TRBD1 (6 bases). The CDR3 spans 16 residues. Germline CDR1 reads WSHSY; CDR2 reads SAAADI. Deletions cut 0 bases from V and 7 bases from J, with 13 bases between. The CDR3 here is CASSESGAGTNSPLHF. DNA of the CDR3: TGCGCCAGCAGTGAGTCAGGCGCAGGGACAAATTCACCCCTCCACTTT.

The V and J genes are TRBV5-1 and TRBJ1-4; TRBD1 is a possible D gene (5 bases). V gave up 2 bases and J gave up 5 bases, with 10 bases separating them. This CDR3 has 14 residues. Germline lookup yields CDR1 SGHRS and CDR2 YFSETQ. CDR3 loop: CASSFAQDNEKLFF. CDR3 DNA: TGCGCCAGCAGCTTTGCACAGGACAATGAAAAACTGTTTTTT.

The chain joins TRBV4-3 to TRBJ2-1; tentative D call: TRBD1 (5 bases). V lost 1 base to trimming and J lost 5 bases, with 9 bases between them. CDR1 is LGHNA, CDR2 YSLEER, per germline. This CDR3 comprises 14 residues. The CDR3 DNA sequence: TGCGCCAGCAGCCAAGGGAGCAGGGACAATGAGCAGTTCTTC. Protein sequence: CASSQGSRDNEQFF.

This chain links TRBV6-5 with TRBJ2-5; weak D call: TRBD2 (5 bases). With 6 bases removed from V and 4 bases from J, the gap between germline ends came to 18 bases. The CDR3 runs to 15 residues. Germline lookup yields CDR1 MNHEY and CDR2 SVGAGI. CDR3 in amino acids: CASSSSSGIRETQYF. As DNA, the CDR3 is TGTGCCAGCAGCTCCTCCTCCGGGATCCGAGAGACCCAGTACTTC.

This chain joins TRBV2 and TRBJ2-1; 7 bases match TRBD1. V lost 6 bases to trimming and J lost 0 bases; unmatched junction nucleotides: 5. Germline V CDR1 and CDR2: SNHLY, FYNNEI. The CDR3 extends over 15 amino acids. The CDR3 is CASRTQGISYNEQFF. CDR3 nucleotide sequence: TGTGCCAGCAGGACACAGGGGATCTCCTACAATGAGCAGTTCTTC.

This chain uses TRBV6-5 with TRBJ2-7, with TRBD1 as a possible D gene (7 bases). The V gene's germline CDR1 is MNHEY and CDR2 SVGAGI. Trimming cost V 4 bases and J 6 bases, with 13 bases left between them. CDR3 length equals 13 residues. The CDR3 nucleotides read TGTGCCAGCAGTTGGGTGCAGGGGGGCGAGCAGTACGTC. Translating it yields CASSWVQGGEQYV.

The genes are TRBV4-1 and TRBJ1-4; no reliable D call. The germline CDR1 and CDR2 sequences are MGHRA and YSYEKL. The CDR3 has 13 amino acids. V gave up 1 base and J gave up 8 bases, with 8 bases separating them. The CDR3 DNA reads as TGCGCCAGCAGCCAAGCGGTGGGGGAAAAACTGTTTTTT. Protein product: CASSQAVGEKLFF.

The chain joins TRBV24-1 to TRBJ2-3; D might be TRBD1 (6 bases). CDR3 size: 13 residues. Germline CDR1 reads KGHDR; CDR2 reads SFDVKD. Trimming shortened V by 7 bases and J by 4 bases, and 11 bases separated the two germline ends. The CDR3 nucleotides are TGTGCCACCAGGAGGACAGTTTCAGATACGCAGTATTTT. It specifies CATRRTVSDTQYF.

This clone appeared once. The chain joins TRBV2 to TRBJ2-1; a possible D gene is TRBD2 (5 bases). Germline CDR1 is SNHLY and CDR2 is FYNNEI. The ends were cut back, 3 bases at V and 6 bases at J, with 18 bases in the middle. CDR3 length: 16 amino acids. The CDR3 bases are TGTGCCAGCAGTGAGAGAGGGAGCTTAAGGACCAATGAGCAGTTCTTC. Protein: CASSERGSLRTNEQFF.

The J gene is TRBJ1-2, the V gene TRBV29-1; D gene uncertain. There are 14 residues in the CDR3. Trimming pared 6 bases from V and 5 bases from J, leaving 19 bases between. Germline CDR1 SQVTM, CDR2 ANQGSEA. The CDR3: CSVGGREAVYGYTF. The CDR3, as DNA: TGCAGCGTGGGAGGACGGGAAGCCGTATATGGCTACACCTTC.

The chain employs TRBV2 and TRBJ2-6; 7 bases are shared with TRBD1. Per germline, CDR1 SNHLY and CDR2 FYNNEI. Trimming cost V 6 bases and J 4 bases; bases outside gene matches: 18. This CDR3 has 19 residues. The CDR3 nucleotides are TGTGCCAGCAGCCTACGAGTACTCCGACAGGGTTACGGGGCCAACGTCCTGACTTTC. Translated, it gives CASSLRVLRQGYGANVLTF.